These 25 T cell receptor beta chains were all obtained from the same sample, sequenced in a study of blood T cell repertoires in COVID-19. TCRdb's table, derived via immunoSEQ multiplex PCR, lists solely in-frame clones and lacks some. The sample lists tens of thousands of clones; around 89% were seen once. Input material: PBMCs or T cells enriched from blood (not recorded which). All receptors come from a woman in her fifties or sixties with acute COVID-19.

The chain employs TRBV11-3 and TRBJ1-2, with D maybe TRBD1 (5 bases). Trimming removed 0 bases at V and 4 bases at J, with 12 bases between. This CDR3 has 15 residues. Germline V gene data show CDR1 as SGHNT and CDR2 as YENEEA. CDR3 region: CASSLDSGDLYGYTF. CDR3 sequence (DNA): TGTGCCAGCAGCTTAGATTCGGGGGACCTCTATGGCTACACCTTC.

The rearrangement joins TRBV5-5 to TRBJ1-1; TRBD1 aligns across 8 bases. From germline, CDR1 is SGHKS and CDR2 YYEKEE (reference sequence). Losses at the gene ends were 2 bases for V and 6 bases for J; bases not matched to a gene: 0. CDR3 length equals 12 residues. As DNA, the CDR3 is TGTGCCAGCAGCTTACAGGGGGCTGAAGCTTTCTTT. The encoded protein is CASSLQGAEAFF.

The chain combines TRBV10-2 with TRBJ2-7; D is perhaps TRBD2 (6 bases). The CDR3 covers 15 residues. CDR1 WSHSY and CDR2 SAAADI come from the germline V gene. With 5 bases removed from V and 0 bases from J, the gap between germline ends came to 14 bases. CDR3 DNA: TGCGCCAGCAGTCCTGCTAGCGAGAGCTCCTACGAGCAGTACTTC. Its protein is CASSPASESSYEQYF.

The chain recombines TRBV12-3 or TRBV12-4 with TRBJ2-7; the match to TRBD2 covers 8 bases. The CDR3 consists of 13 residues. Trimming removed 6 bases from V and 7 bases from J; junction bases left unmatched: 8. CDR3 sequence (DNA): TGTGCCAGCAGCGTACGGGGGGGTGCGGAGCAGTACTTC. Its protein product is CASSVRGGAEQYF.

The V and J genes are TRBV6-1 and TRBJ2-5; TRBD2 aligns across 16 bases. Germline-derived CDR1 and CDR2 are MNHNS and SASEGT. V shed 2 bases, J shed 2 bases, and the junction held 5 bases outside the gene matches. The CDR3 is 18 residues long. CDR3 loop: CASSEMGTSGGGQETQYF. The CDR3 DNA sequence: TGTGCCAGCAGTGAAATGGGGACTAGCGGGGGGGGTCAAGAGACCCAGTACTTC.

Details on this clone: An end of the junction differs from the germline gene, which may be a read error. The V gene is TRBV6-1, the J gene TRBJ2-2, with a weak D call TRBD2 (6 bases). This CDR3 contains 13 residues. Per the germline V gene, CDR1 is MNHNS and CDR2 is SASEGT. The CDR3 reads CASSEEGGGELFF. The CDR3 DNA is TGTGCCAGCAGCGAAGAGGGAGGCGGGGAGCTGTTTTTT.

The chain uses TRBV29-1 and TRBJ1-4; no clear D. The V gene lost 2 bases and the J gene lost 8 bases, with 6 bases spanning the gap. Germline V gene sequence: CDR1 SQVTM, CDR2 ANQGSEA. This CDR3 spans 11 amino acids. For the CDR3, the DNA is TGCAGCGTTGAACGAGGGGAAAAACTGTTTTTT. Translated, it gives CSVERGEKLFF.

The gene calls are TRBV7-2 and TRBJ1-3, with D uncertain. In germline, CDR1 is SGHTA, CDR2 FQGNSA. Trimming removed 7 bases at V and 1 base at J, with 11 bases between. The CDR3 is 14 amino acids. CDR3 nucleotide sequence: TGTGCCAGCACCCCTGGAGGGTCTGGAAACACCATATATTTT. Amino acids: CASTPGGSGNTIYF.

V is TRBV18 and J is TRBJ2-2, with 8 bases fitting TRBD1. The ends lost 2 bases at V and 1 base at J; junction bases unmatched: 6. The CDR3 spans 17 residues. Germline V CDR1 and CDR2: KGHSH, LQKENI. This chain's CDR3 is CASSPMAGGQNTGELFF. CDR3 sequence (DNA): TGTGCCAGCTCACCAATGGCAGGGGGCCAGAACACCGGGGAGCTGTTTTTT. The full variable domain, completed using reference TRBV18 and TRBJ2-2, is NAGVMQNPRHLVRRRGQEARLRCSPMKGHSHVYWYRQLPEEGLKFMVYLQKENIIDESGMPKERFSAEFPKEGPSILRIQQVVRGDSAAYFCASSPMAGGQNTGELFFGEGSRLTVL.

The chain couples TRBV24-1 to TRBJ2-5; 12 positions match TRBD2. The CDR3 is 16 residues long. The V gene's germline CDR1 is KGHDR and CDR2 SFDVKD. Losses at the gene ends were 4 bases for V and 5 bases for J; bases not matched to a gene: 7. The CDR3 DNA follows: TGTGCCACCAGTGACCCCGGACTAGCGGGACAGGAGACCCAGTACTTC. Protein sequence: CATSDPGLAGQETQYF.

J is TRBJ1-5 and V is TRBV30; 8 bases agree with TRBD1. Germline V gives CDR1 GTSNPN, CDR2 SVGIG (reference sequence). The CDR3 runs 13 residues. The junction had 3 bases not matched to a gene; V was cut back by 5 bases and J by 3 bases. This CDR3 is CAWDRGDNQPQHF. The CDR3 nucleotides read TGTGCCTGGGACAGGGGTGACAATCAGCCCCAGCATTTT.

The V gene is TRBV19, the J gene TRBJ2-3; maybe TRBD2 (5 bases). The germline CDR1 and CDR2 sequences are LNHDA and SQIVND (reference sequence). V lost 3 bases and J 6 bases, leaving 7 bases between the germline ends. The CDR3 length is 12 residues. CDR3: CASSIRGDTQYF. CDR3 DNA: TGTGCCAGTAGTATTCGGGGTGATACGCAGTATTTT.

This clone was seen a single time. This chain joins TRBV3-1 (or the pseudogene TRBV3-2) and TRBJ2-7; possible D gene TRBD1, 6 bases. The CDR3 totals 13 residues. Per germline, CDR1 LGHDT and CDR2 YNNKEL (reference sequence). Between the trimmed V and J ends, which lost 0 bases and 9 bases, there was a span of 12 bases. The CDR3, as DNA: TGTGCCAGCAGCCAAGAAGGGGGTCCGCGGCAGTACTTC. It codes for CASSQEGGPRQYF.

This chain connects TRBV2 to TRBJ1-1, with 7 bases fitting TRBD1. The germline V gene encodes CDR1 SNHLY and CDR2 FYNNEI. CDR3 length: 15 residues. Germline trimming cut 5 bases from V and 5 bases from J; bases unmatched to any gene: 11. CDR3 in DNA: TGTGCCAGCAGTACTACCCAGGGGGTGAGGACTGAAGCTTTCTTT. This codes for CASSTTQGVRTEAFF.

The chain employs TRBV12-3 or TRBV12-4 and TRBJ1-2, with 11 bases that match TRBD1. The CDR3 contains 13 residues. The trim removed 3 bases at V and 7 bases at J, leaving 1 base unmatched. This CDR3 is CASSLGQGVGYTF. The CDR3 DNA is TGTGCCAGCAGTTTGGGACAGGGGGTTGGCTACACCTTC.

This chain uses TRBV6-2 or TRBV6-3 with TRBJ2-1, with D unresolved. Germline CDR1 reads MNHEY; CDR2 reads SVGEGT. V was shortened by 0 bases and J by 4 bases, with 4 bases between the two germline ends. The CDR3 contains 13 residues. The CDR3 nucleotides are TGTGCCAGCAGTTACTCCTCGTACAATGAGCAGTTCTTC. Translating gives CASSYSSYNEQFF.

The chain couples TRBV7-6 to TRBJ2-7; maybe TRBD1 (6 bases). This CDR3 has 15 amino acids. From germline, CDR1 is SGHVS and CDR2 FNYEAQ. Trimming removed 1 base from V and 3 bases from J, with 13 bases in between. In DNA, the CDR3 is TGTGCCAGCAGCTTAGGCCAGGACAGTAACTACGAGCAGTACTTC. Encoded protein: CASSLGQDSNYEQYF.

The chain recombines TRBV25-1 with TRBJ2-3; possible D gene TRBD1, 6 bases. CDR1 is MGHDK and CDR2 is SYGVNS in the germline V gene. The CDR3 has 16 amino acids. With 4 bases removed from V and 2 bases from J, the gap between germline ends came to 16 bases. This CDR3 is CASSVLSRGPTDTQYF. The CDR3 bases are TGTGCCAGCAGTGTATTATCCAGGGGACCCACAGATACGCAGTATTTT.

This chain connects TRBV14 to TRBJ2-1; the match to TRBD1 covers 7 bases. Trimming removed 2 bases from V and 2 bases from J; junction bases left unmatched: 3. CDR1 is SGHDN and CDR2 is FVKESK in the germline V gene. CDR3 length: 15 residues. Here the CDR3 DNA reads TGTGCCAGCAGCCAATGGCAGGGGGCCTACAATGAGCAGTTCTTC. Protein product: CASSQWQGAYNEQFF.

The gene calls are TRBV6-1 and TRBJ1-5; 7 bases agree with TRBD1. This CDR3 is 15 amino acids long. Germline V CDR1 and CDR2: MNHNS, SASEGT. The junction had 7 bases not matched to a gene; V was cut back by 3 bases and J by 5 bases. The CDR3 is CASSEGPGGYQPQHF. In DNA form, the CDR3 reads TGTGCCAGCAGTGAGGGCCCAGGGGGTTATCAGCCCCAGCATTTT.

The rearrangement uses TRBV6-2 or TRBV6-3 and TRBJ1-1; D gene ambiguous. This CDR3 is built from 13 residues. The germline CDR1 and CDR2 sequences are MNHEY and SVGEGT. V was shortened by 6 bases and J by 6 bases, with 14 bases between the two germline ends. CDR3 sequence: CASSRPGVPEAFF. The CDR3 DNA reads TGTGCCAGCAGCCGCCCCGGGGTCCCTGAAGCTTTCTTT.

The chain recombines TRBV5-5 with TRBJ2-3; D possibly corresponds to TRBD2 (6 bases). V dropped 4 bases and J dropped 4 bases, with 10 bases sitting between them. The CDR3 is made up of 13 amino acids. Germline V gives CDR1 SGHKS, CDR2 YYEKEE (reference sequence). CDR3 DNA: TGTGCCAGCAGCGGGGGGTCGCCAGATACGCAGTATTTT. Translating gives CASSGGSPDTQYF.

This rearrangement joins TRBV5-1 to TRBJ2-5, with 7 bases lining up with TRBD1. The CDR3 length is 14 residues. The V gene end was trimmed by 0 bases and the J gene end by 5 bases; junction bases not matched to a gene: 4. Germline V lookup: CDR1 SGHRS, CDR2 YFSETQ. The CDR3 nucleotides are TGCGCCAGCAGCTTGGACAGGGGTGGGGAGACCCAGTACTTC. Its protein product is CASSLDRGGETQYF. The full variable domain, completed using reference TRBV5-1 and TRBJ2-5, is KAGVTQTPRYLIKTRGQQVTLSCSPISGHRSVSWYQQTPGQGLQFLFEYFSETQRNKGNFPGRFSGRQFSNSRSEMNVSTLELGDSALYLCASSLDRGGETQYFGPGTRLLVL.

This clone came up once. V usage is TRBV29-1 and J usage is TRBJ2-1; 13 nucleotides agree with TRBD2. The CDR3 has 13 amino acids. Germline V lookup: CDR1 SQVTM, CDR2 ANQGSEA. Germline trimming cut 6 bases from V and 9 bases from J; bases unmatched to any gene: 5. CDR3: CSVGLAGDSEQFF. In DNA, the CDR3 is TGCAGCGTCGGACTAGCGGGAGATTCTGAGCAGTTCTTC.

The chain has TRBV10-3 and TRBJ1-3; possibly TRBD1 for D (5 bases). Deletions cut 4 bases from V and 3 bases from J, with 7 bases between. Germline-derived CDR1 and CDR2 are ENHRY and SYGVKD. The CDR3 covers 13 residues. In DNA, the CDR3 is TGTGCCATCAGTGGGGGCTTTGGAAACACCATATATTTT. This sequence encodes CAISGGFGNTIYF.